Listed below are T cell receptor beta chains from one sample, sequenced in a study of response to subunit inactivated influenza vaccine. MiXCR was run by TCRdb on the RT-PCR reads, yielding one entry per CDR3 protein. The table shows roughly 710,000 distinct CDR3 sequences, with around 15% occurring only once. Sequencing was performed on PBMCs from blood, taken 14 to 15 days before vaccination. The source is a man aged 50-60 years who received an inactivated influenza vaccine. Each CDR3 is given with its conserved first and last residue. The D gene is left open where the match is weak. A clone size is listed for some rows: how often the clone was seen (once, few, many), or a class if it is expanded.

NA | TRBJ2-7 | TRBV6-1 | NA | CASSEEPSVRYEQYF | TGTGCCAGCAGCGAAGAACCGTCAGTGCGCTACGAGCAGTACTTC
NA | TRBJ2-2 | TRBV6-1 | few | CASREYTGELFF | TGTGCCAGCAGGGAATACACCGGGGAGCTGTTTTTT
NA | TRBJ2-5 | TRBV20-1 | NA | CSAPRLVSTKETQYF | TGCAGTGCTCCCAGACTAGTCAGTACCAAAGAGACCCAGTACTTC
TRBD1 | TRBJ1-1 | TRBV4-1 | NA | CASSQDGTGGLAAFF | TGCGCCAGCAGCCAAGATGGGACAGGGGGTCTGGCCGCTTTCTTT
TRBD2 | TRBJ2-1 | TRBV20-1 | few | CSAQGLADNEQFF | TGCAGTGCCCAGGGACTAGCGGACAATGAGCAGTTCTTC
NA | TRBJ2-1 | TRBV3-1 | NA | CASSHWAGYNEQFF | TGTGCCAGCAGCCACTGGGCGGGCTACAATGAGCAGTTCTTC
NA | TRBJ2-1 | TRBV4-1 | few | CASSQRVDEQFF | TGCGCCAGCAGCCAACGCGTCGATGAGCAGTTCTTC
TRBD2 | TRBJ2-7 | TRBV5-6 | NA | CASSSGGSNEQYF | TGTGCCAGCAGCTCGGGAGGGTCCAACGAGCAGTACTTC
TRBD2 | TRBJ2-3 | TRBV28 | few | CASRPSQTSGGPRAADTQYF | TGTGCCAGCAGACCATCCCAGACTAGCGGGGGGCCACGGGCTGCAGATACGCAGTATTTT
NA | TRBJ2-1 | TRBV5-1 | few | CASSSRVISYNEQFF | TGCGCCAGCAGCTCGAGGGTAATCTCCTACAATGAGCAGTTCTTC
NA | TRBJ2-4 | TRBV4-3 | NA | CASSQGFGPRQNIQYF | TGCGCCAGCAGCCAAGGGTTCGGCCCTCGGCAAAACATTCAGTACTTC
NA | TRBJ2-4 | TRBV2 | few | CASSEDVVVHIQYF | TGTGCCAGCAGTGAAGATGTAGTGGTTCACATTCAGTACTTC
NA | TRBJ1-2 | TRBV6-5 | NA | CASSSRGSLGDYTF | TGTGCCAGCAGTTCCCGGGGGTCCTTAGGCGACTACACCTTC
NA | TRBJ2-1 | TRBV7-8 | NA | CASSLEVYLPFSSYNEQFF | TGTGCCAGCAGCTTAGAGGTTTATTTACCCTTCAGCTCCTACAATGAGCAGTTCTTC
TRBD2 | TRBJ2-1 | TRBV5-5 | many | CASSPIRTSGSRNEQFF | TGTGCCAGCAGCCCGATACGGACTAGCGGGAGTCGGAATGAGCAGTTCTTC
TRBD1 | TRBJ2-6 | TRBV18 | NA | CASSPPGQGRAGANVLTF | TGTGCCAGCTCACCACCGGGACAGGGAAGGGCTGGGGCCAACGTCCTGACTTTC
NA | TRBJ2-5 | TRBV5-5 | NA | CASSLSRQAHWTQYF | TGTGCCAGCAGCTTGTCTCGTCAGGCCCACTGGACCCAGTACTTC
TRBD1 | TRBJ2-2 | TRBV12-3/TRBV12-4 | many | CASSPGQGIFSDTGELFF | TGTGCCAGCAGTCCGGGACAGGGAATATTTTCGGACACCGGGGAGCTGTTTTTT
NA | TRBJ2-5 | TRBV6-5 | NA | CASSYGHGGTETQYF | TGTGCCAGCAGTTACGGTCACGGGGGTACGGAGACCCAGTACTTC
NA | TRBJ2-7 | TRBV6-1 | NA | CASTAPGLYEQYF | TGTGCCAGTACTGCACCGGGACTCTACGAGCAGTACTTC
TRBD1 | TRBJ1-1 | TRBV2 | NA | CASSDSGTGRHTEAFF | TGTGCCAGCAGTGATTCGGGGACAGGGAGGCACACTGAAGCTTTCTTT
NA | TRBJ1-1 | TRBV5-6 | NA | CASSLSPPENTEAFF | TGTGCCAGCAGCTTGTCTCCTCCGGAGAACACTGAAGCTTTCTTT
TRBD1 | TRBJ1-2 | TRBV7-2 | many | CASSLAASGGGYTF | TGTGCCAGCAGCTTAGCGGCCTCAGGGGGCGGCTACACCTTC
TRBD1 | TRBJ2-2 | TRBV25-1 | few | CASMGQENTGELFF | TGTGCCAGCATGGGACAGGAGAACACCGGGGAGCTGTTTTTT
TRBD2 | TRBJ2-1 | TRBV14 | few | CASSSSLPQTSGTNNEQFF | TGTGCCAGCAGCTCATCCCTACCCCAGACTAGCGGTACGAACAATGAGCAGTTCTTC
NA | TRBJ2-3 | TRBV11-2 | many | CASKAWGSTDTQYF | TGTGCCAGCAAGGCCTGGGGCAGCACAGATACGCAGTATTTT
NA | TRBJ2-3 | TRBV20-1 | NA | CSAPSRPPPGQSPQYF | TGCAGTGCACCCTCCAGGCCCCCTCCCGGGCAGAGTCCGCAGTATTTT
NA | TRBJ2-2 | TRBV4-3 | many | CASSFRDDTGELFF | TGCGCCAGCAGCTTTCGGGACGACACCGGGGAGCTGTTTTTT
NA | TRBJ2-7 | TRBV5-1 | few | CASSRVAANYEQYF | TGCGCCAGCAGCCGGGTGGCAGCTAACTACGAGCAGTACTTC
NA | TRBJ2-1 | TRBV5-6 | few | CASSLEVEYNEQFF | TGTGCCAGCAGCTTGGAGGTAGAGTACAATGAGCAGTTCTTC
TRBD2 | TRBJ2-3 | TRBV10-2 | few | CASTRRGAGDTQYF | TGCGCCAGCACCCGGCGGGGGGCAGGAGATACGCAGTATTTT
TRBD1 | TRBJ2-7 | TRBV3-1 | once | CASSPFDRGDEQYF | TGTGCCAGCAGTCCTTTCGACAGGGGCGACGAGCAGTACTTC
TRBD1 | TRBJ1-1 | TRBV3-1 | NA | CASSEGQGLGEAFF | TGTGCCAGCAGCGAAGGACAGGGTTTGGGTGAAGCTTTCTTT
NA | TRBJ2-4 | TRBV4-3 | NA | CASSQNGAAKNIQYF | TGCGCCAGCAGCCAAAACGGAGCAGCCAAAAACATTCAGTACTTC
NA | TRBJ2-1 | TRBV28 | few | CASSPLGGEGNEQFF | TGTGCCAGCAGCCCCTTAGGGGGAGAAGGGAATGAGCAGTTCTTC
NA | TRBJ2-1 | TRBV12-3/TRBV12-4 | NA | CASSRISLLAGDEQFF | TGTGCCAGCAGCCGCATCAGCTTATTGGCCGGGGATGAGCAGTTCTTC
NA | TRBJ2-3 | TRBV20-1 | few | CSARFRTSTDTQYF | TGCAGTGCTAGATTCCGGACCAGCACAGATACGCAGTATTTT
NA | TRBJ2-4 | TRBV20-1 | once | CSASTQAKNIQYF | TGCAGTGCTAGTACACAAGCCAAAAACATTCAGTACTTC
TRBD1 | TRBJ2-7 | TRBV5-1 | NA | CASSLYRGTYEQYF | TGCGCCAGCAGCTTGTACAGGGGGACCTACGAGCAGTACTTC
NA | TRBJ2-7 | TRBV20-1 | NA | CSARAPRGYGYEQYF | TGCAGTGCTAGAGCCCCGAGGGGGTACGGCTACGAGCAGTACTTC
NA | TRBJ1-5 | TRBV6-5 | NA | CASSYRVGDQPQHF | TGTGCCAGCAGTTACAGGGTTGGAGATCAGCCCCAGCATTTT
TRBD1 | TRBJ2-5 | TRBV9 | many | CASSVRDRESSHGLYQETQYF | TGTGCCAGCAGCGTCCGGGACAGGGAATCCTCACACGGTTTGTACCAAGAGACCCAGTACTTC
NA | TRBJ1-2 | TRBV29-1 | few | CSVELTGNYGYTF | TGCAGCGTAGAATTGACAGGAAACTATGGCTACACCTTC
TRBD2 | TRBJ2-1 | TRBV5-1 | NA | CASSSGLAQNEQFF | TGCGCCAGCAGCTCCGGACTAGCGCAGAATGAGCAGTTCTTC